Detailed here is one T cell receptor beta chain. This entry comes from a study of blood T cell repertoires in COVID-19. Study at large: Specimens from acute and convalescent COVID-19 originated in the United States, Italy and Spain. PBMCs, B-cell-depleted T cells, or T cells were the source of the cDNA or gDNA that made up the material.

Enrolled during active infection, Seattle patients were then followed longitudinally. Sequencing used immunoSEQ multiplex PCR; TCRdb keeps in-frame clones, though not all of them. The sample contains a few hundred thousand clones, about nine tenths of which appear only once. The sequence derives from a woman aged 25 to 39 with COVID-19, enrolled during active disease. The sample comprised peripheral blood.

The DNA for the CDR3 is TGTGCCAGCAGTTCGAGACAGGGGGCGCCCCGGGAGACCCAGTACTTC. This gives the protein CASSSRQGAPRETQYF. The chain combines TRBV27 with TRBJ2-5; TRBD1 agrees at 10 bases. Looked up from germline, CDR1 is MNHEY and CDR2 is SMNVEV (reference sequence). This CDR3 contains 16 residues. V gave up 4 bases and J gave up 5 bases; unmatched junction bases: 10.